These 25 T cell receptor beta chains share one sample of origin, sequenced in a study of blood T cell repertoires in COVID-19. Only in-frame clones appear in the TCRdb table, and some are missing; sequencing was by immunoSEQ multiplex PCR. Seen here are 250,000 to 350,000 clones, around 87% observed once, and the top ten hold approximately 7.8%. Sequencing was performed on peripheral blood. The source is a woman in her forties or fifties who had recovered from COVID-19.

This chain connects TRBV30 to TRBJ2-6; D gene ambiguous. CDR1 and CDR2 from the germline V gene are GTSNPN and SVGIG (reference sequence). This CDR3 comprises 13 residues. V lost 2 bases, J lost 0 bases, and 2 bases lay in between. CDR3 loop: CAWSLSGANVLTF. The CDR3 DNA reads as TGTGCCTGGAGTCTCTCTGGGGCCAACGTCCTGACTTTC.

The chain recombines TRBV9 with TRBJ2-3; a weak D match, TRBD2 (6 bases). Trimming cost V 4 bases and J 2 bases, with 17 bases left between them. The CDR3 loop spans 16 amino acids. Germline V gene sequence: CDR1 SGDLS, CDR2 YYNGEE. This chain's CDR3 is CASSLRAGRFTDTQYF. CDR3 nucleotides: TGTGCCAGCAGCTTAAGGGCGGGACGGTTCACAGATACGCAGTATTTT.

CDR3 region: CASSLGGTIYF. CDR3 DNA sequence: TGTGCCAGCAGCTTAGGAGGCACCATATATTTT. This chain joins TRBV7-8 and TRBJ1-3; D gene unclear. This CDR3 spans 11 amino acids. V lost 1 base and J lost 9, with 4 bases in between. Per germline, CDR1 SGHVS and CDR2 FQNEAQ.

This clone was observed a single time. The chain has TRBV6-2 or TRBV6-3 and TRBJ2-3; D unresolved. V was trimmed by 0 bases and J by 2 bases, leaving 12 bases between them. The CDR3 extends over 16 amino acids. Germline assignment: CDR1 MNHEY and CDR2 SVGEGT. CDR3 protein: CASSYSRSRATDTQYF. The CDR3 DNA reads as TGTGCCAGCAGTTACTCTAGGTCTAGAGCCACAGATACGCAGTATTTT.

For the CDR3, the DNA is TGTGCCAGCAGTTTAGGAGGACGGAGGAATTCACCCCTCCACTTT. Translating it yields CASSLGGRRNSPLHF. V gene TRBV28 combines with J gene TRBJ1-6; D gene ambiguous. CDR3 size: 15 residues. From germline, CDR1 is MDHEN and CDR2 SYDVKM. V lost 2 bases to trimming and J lost 7 bases, with 12 bases between them.

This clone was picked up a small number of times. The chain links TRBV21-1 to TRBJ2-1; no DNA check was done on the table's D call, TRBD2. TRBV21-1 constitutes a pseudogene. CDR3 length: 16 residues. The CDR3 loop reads CASSKILSPIRNEQFF. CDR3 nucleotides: TGTGCCAGCAGCAAAATACTATCCCCAATAAGGAATGAGCAGTTCTTC.

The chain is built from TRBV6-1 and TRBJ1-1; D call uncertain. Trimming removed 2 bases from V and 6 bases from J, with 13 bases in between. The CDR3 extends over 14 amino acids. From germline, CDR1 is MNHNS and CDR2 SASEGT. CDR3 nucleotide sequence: TGTGCCAGCAGTGAACAATTGAGTGTGGCTGAAGCTTTCTTT. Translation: CASSEQLSVAEAFF.

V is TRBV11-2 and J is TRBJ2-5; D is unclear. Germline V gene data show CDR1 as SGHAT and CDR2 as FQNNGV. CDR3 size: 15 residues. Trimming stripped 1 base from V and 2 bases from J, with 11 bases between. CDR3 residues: CASSLVGASQETQYF. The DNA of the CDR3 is TGTGCCAGCAGCTTAGTAGGAGCGTCACAAGAGACCCAGTACTTC.

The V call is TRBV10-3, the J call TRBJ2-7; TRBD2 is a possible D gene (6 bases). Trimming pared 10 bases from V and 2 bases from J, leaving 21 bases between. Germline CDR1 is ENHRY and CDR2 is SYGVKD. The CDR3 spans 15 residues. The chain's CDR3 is CATTGDRSKPYEQYF. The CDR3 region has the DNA TGTGCCACCACGGGGGACCGATCGAAACCCTACGAGCAGTACTTC.

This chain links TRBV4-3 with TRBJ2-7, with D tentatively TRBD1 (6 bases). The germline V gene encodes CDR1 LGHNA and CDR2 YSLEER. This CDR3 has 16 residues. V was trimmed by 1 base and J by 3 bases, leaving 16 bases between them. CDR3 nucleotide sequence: TGCGCCAGCAGCCAAGCCAGGGGCGCGTTAGTCTACGAGCAGTACTTC. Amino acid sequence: CASSQARGALVYEQYF.

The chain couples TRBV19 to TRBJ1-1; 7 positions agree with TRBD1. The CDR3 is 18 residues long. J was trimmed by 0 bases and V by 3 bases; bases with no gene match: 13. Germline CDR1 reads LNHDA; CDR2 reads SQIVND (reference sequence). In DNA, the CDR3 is TGTGCCAGTAGTATCAATTTGGGACAGCAATTCATGAACACTGAAGCTTTCTTT. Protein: CASSINLGQQFMNTEAFF.

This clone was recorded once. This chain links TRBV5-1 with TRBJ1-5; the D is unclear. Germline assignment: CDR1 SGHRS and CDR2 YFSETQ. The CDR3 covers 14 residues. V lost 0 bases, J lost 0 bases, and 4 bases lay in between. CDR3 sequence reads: CASSLGGSNQPQHF. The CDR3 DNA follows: TGCGCCAGCAGCTTGGGAGGTAGCAATCAGCCCCAGCATTTT.

The CDR3 DNA is TGTGCCATCAGTGATATTGGTGGACAGGGGGCTAAGAACACCGGGGAGCTGTTTTTT. It specifies CAISDIGGQGAKNTGELFF. The rearrangement joins TRBV10-3 to TRBJ2-2; TRBD1 matches 11 bases. The germline V gene has CDR1 ENHRY and CDR2 SYGVKD. There are 19 residues in the CDR3. Trimming took 3 bases from V and 1 from J; bases not matched to a gene: 10.

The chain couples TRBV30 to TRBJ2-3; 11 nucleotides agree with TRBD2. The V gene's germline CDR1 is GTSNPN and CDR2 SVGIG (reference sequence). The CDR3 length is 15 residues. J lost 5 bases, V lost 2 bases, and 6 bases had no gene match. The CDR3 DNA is TGTGCCTGGAGTAATGGTGGACTAGCGGGAGATACGCAGTATTTT. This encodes CAWSNGGLAGDTQYF. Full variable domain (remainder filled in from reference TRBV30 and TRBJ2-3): SQTIHQWPATLVQPVGSPLSLECTVEGTSNPNLYWYRQAAGRGLQLLFYSVGIGQISSEVPQNLSASRPQDRQFILSSKKLLLSDSGFYLCAWSNGGLAGDTQYFGPGTRLTVL.

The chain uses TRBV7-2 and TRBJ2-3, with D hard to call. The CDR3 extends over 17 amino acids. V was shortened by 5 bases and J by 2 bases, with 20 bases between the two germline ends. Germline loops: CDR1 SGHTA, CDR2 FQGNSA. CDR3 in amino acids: CASSPPSGSTATDTQYF. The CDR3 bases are TGTGCCAGCAGCCCCCCCTCCGGGTCCACCGCCACAGATACGCAGTATTTT.

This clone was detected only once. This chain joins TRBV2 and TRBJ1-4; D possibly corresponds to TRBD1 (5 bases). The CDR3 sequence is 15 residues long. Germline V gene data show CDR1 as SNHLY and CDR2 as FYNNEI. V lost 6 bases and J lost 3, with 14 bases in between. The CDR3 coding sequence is TGTGCCAGCAGGCTCCAGGGTTTCCCTAATGAAAAACTGTTTTTT. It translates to CASRLQGFPNEKLFF.

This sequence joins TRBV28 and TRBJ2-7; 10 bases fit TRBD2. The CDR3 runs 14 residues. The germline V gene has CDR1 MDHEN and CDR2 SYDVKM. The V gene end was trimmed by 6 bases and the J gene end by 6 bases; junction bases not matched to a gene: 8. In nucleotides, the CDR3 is TGTGCCAGCAGGAGCGGGAGGGCCATTGGCGAGCAGTACTTC. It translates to CASRSGRAIGEQYF.

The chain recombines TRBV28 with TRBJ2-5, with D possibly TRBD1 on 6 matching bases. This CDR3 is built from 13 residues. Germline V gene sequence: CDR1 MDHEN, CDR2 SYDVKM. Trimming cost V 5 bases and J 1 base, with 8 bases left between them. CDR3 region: CASSRDTQETQYF. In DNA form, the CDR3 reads TGTGCCAGCAGTCGGGACACCCAAGAGACCCAGTACTTC. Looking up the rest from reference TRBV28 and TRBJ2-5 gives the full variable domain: DVKVTQSSRYLVKRTGEKVFLECVQDMDHENMFWYRQDPGLGLRLIYFSYDVKMKEKGDIPEGYSVSREKKERFSLILESASTNQTSMYLCASSRDTQETQYFGPGTRLLVL.

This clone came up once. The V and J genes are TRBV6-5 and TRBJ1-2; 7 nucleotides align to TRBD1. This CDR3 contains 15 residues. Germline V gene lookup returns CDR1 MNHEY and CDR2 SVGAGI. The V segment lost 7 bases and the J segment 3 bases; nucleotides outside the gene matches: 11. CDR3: CASTLEGADYYGYTF. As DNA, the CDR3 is TGTGCCAGCACCCTCGAGGGGGCAGACTACTATGGCTACACCTTC.

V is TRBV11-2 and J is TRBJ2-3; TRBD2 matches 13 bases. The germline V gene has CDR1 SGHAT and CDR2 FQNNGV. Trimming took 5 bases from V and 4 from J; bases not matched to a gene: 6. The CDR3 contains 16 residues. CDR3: CASSTSGLAGADTQYF. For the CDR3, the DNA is TGTGCCAGCAGCACCTCAGGACTAGCGGGGGCAGATACGCAGTATTTT. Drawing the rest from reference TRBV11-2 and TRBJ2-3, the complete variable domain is EAGVAQSPRYKIIEKRQSVAFWCNPISGHATLYWYQQILGQGPKLLIQFQNNGVVDDSQLPKDRFSAERLKGVDSTLKIQPAKLEDSAVYLCASSTSGLAGADTQYFGPGTRLTVL.

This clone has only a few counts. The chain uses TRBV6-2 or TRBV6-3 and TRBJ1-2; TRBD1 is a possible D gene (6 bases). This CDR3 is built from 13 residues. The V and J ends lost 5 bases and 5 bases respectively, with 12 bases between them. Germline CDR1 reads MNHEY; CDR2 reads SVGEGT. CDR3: CASSGQPGYGYTF. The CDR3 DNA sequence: TGTGCCAGCAGTGGACAGCCGGGGTATGGCTACACCTTC.

CDR3 amino acids: CASSWTDYEQYF. The CDR3 DNA follows: TGTGCCAGCAGTTGGACAGACTACGAGCAGTACTTC. The V call is TRBV12-3 or TRBV12-4, the J call TRBJ2-7; D may be TRBD1 (6 bases). The CDR3 extends over 12 amino acids. Trimming took off 4 bases at V and 3 bases at J, with 7 bases between the two ends.

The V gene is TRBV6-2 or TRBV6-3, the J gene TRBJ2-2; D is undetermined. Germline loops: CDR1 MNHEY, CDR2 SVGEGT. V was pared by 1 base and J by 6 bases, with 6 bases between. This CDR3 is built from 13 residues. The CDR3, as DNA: TGTGCCAGCAGTTACTTGTCTTCCGGGGAGCTGTTTTTT. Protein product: CASSYLSSGELFF.

The CDR3 DNA reads as TGTGCCACCAGTTTGGGGGGTCCGCAGCCCCAGCATTTT. Its protein product is CATSLGGPQPQHF. The chain uses TRBV15 and TRBJ1-5; D might be TRBD1 (5 bases). With 6 bases removed from V and 7 bases from J, the gap between germline ends came to 13 bases. Germline V gene lookup returns CDR1 LNHNV and CDR2 YYDKDF (reference sequence). The CDR3 is 13 residues long.

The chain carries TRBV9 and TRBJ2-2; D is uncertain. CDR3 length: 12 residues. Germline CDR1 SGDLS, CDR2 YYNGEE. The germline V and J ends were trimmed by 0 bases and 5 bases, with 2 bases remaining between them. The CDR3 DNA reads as TGTGCCAGCAGCGTAGTAACCGGGGAGCTGTTTTTT. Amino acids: CASSVVTGELFF.